The rows below give T cell receptor beta chains drawn from one sample of a study of blood T cell repertoires in COVID-19. Some clones are missing from TCRdb's copy, which holds only in-frame ones; the method was immunoSEQ multiplex PCR. This sample carries 30,000 to 45,000 clones, around 90% of them seen once, and the ten largest clones take roughly 7.2%. The sequenced sample was peripheral blood. The source of these receptors is a human donor in a cohort sampled during active COVID-19. Both conserved end residues are part of each CDR3. The order of the fields is D gene, V gene, CDR3 length, clone size, J gene, CDR3 protein, CDR3 DNA. D genes are given only for firm matches. Not every row has a clone size; where given, it reads once, few, many or a size class.

>TRBD2|TRBV4-1|16|NA|TRBJ2-7
CASSHLRGETSYEQYF
TGCGCCAGCAGCCATCTCCGGGGGGAGACTTCTTACGAGCAGTACTTC
>TRBD1|TRBV3-1/TRBV3-2|19|NA|TRBJ2-2
CASSQGPYGDRGETGELFF
TGTGCCAGCAGCCAAGGGCCGTATGGGGACAGGGGAGAGACCGGGGAGCTGTTTTTT
>TRBD1|TRBV14|19|NA|TRBJ2-7
CASSQENNRGAPFSYEQYF
TGTGCCAGCAGCCAAGAGAACAACAGGGGAGCCCCTTTCTCCTACGAGCAGTACTTC
>NA|TRBV6-6|13|NA|TRBJ1-2
CASSKQGIYGYTF
TGTGCCAGCAGTAAACAGGGTATATATGGCTACACCTTC
>NA|TRBV3-1/TRBV3-2|16|NA|TRBJ2-6
CASSQGQGTGANVLTF
TGTGCCAGCAGCCAAGGTCAGGGGACTGGGGCCAACGTCCTGACTTTC
>NA|TRBV6-1|13|NA|TRBJ1-5
CASNQGSDQPQHF
TGTGCCAGCAATCAGGGGTCGGATCAGCCCCAGCATTTT
>TRBD1|TRBV27|15|NA|TRBJ1-4
CASSKQGASNEKLFF
TGTGCCAGCAGTAAACAGGGGGCGAGTAATGAAAAACTGTTTTTT
>TRBD2|TRBV19|14|once|TRBJ2-7
CASSKQRGPYEQYF
TGTGCCAGTAGTAAGCAGCGGGGACCCTACGAGCAGTACTTC
>NA|TRBV5-4|16|NA|TRBJ2-1
CASSLPRTTLGNEQFF
TGTGCCAGCAGCTTGCCCCGGACTACTCTGGGAAATGAGCAGTTCTTC
>NA|TRBV5-5|13|NA|TRBJ2-5
CASSFRWQETQYF
TGTGCCAGCAGCTTCAGGTGGCAGGAGACCCAGTACTTC
>NA|TRBV11-2|13|NA|TRBJ2-1
CASSFPHNNEQFF
TGTGCCAGCAGCTTCCCTCACAACAATGAGCAGTTCTTC
>NA|TRBV7-9|14|NA|TRBJ1-4
CASSLAGLDEKLFF
TGTGCCAGCAGCTTAGCGGGCCTTGATGAAAAACTGTTTTTT
>TRBD2|TRBV5-1|15|NA|TRBJ2-5
CASSIGTSGEETQYF
TGCGCCAGCAGCATTGGGACTAGCGGTGAAGAGACCCAGTACTTC
>TRBD2|TRBV2|13|NA|TRBJ2-3
CASTGGSTDTQYF
TGTGCCAGCACGGGGGGGAGCACAGATACGCAGTATTTT
>TRBD1|TRBV7-9|18|NA|TRBJ2-6
CASTEGRQGWSGANVLTF
TGTGCCAGCACCGAGGGGAGACAGGGGTGGTCTGGGGCCAACGTCCTGACTTTC
>NA|TRBV2|14|NA|TRBJ2-7
CASSEGQGYYEQYF
TGTGCCAGCAGTGAGGGGCAGGGCTACTACGAGCAGTACTTC
>TRBD1|TRBV6-5|12|NA|TRBJ2-3
CASSFRTGAQYF
TGTGCCAGCAGTTTCAGGACAGGGGCGCAGTATTTT
>NA|TRBV19|12|NA|TRBJ2-2
CASSSSTGELFF
TGTGCCAGTAGTTCCTCCACCGGGGAGCTGTTTTTT
>NA|TRBV7-3|13|NA|TRBJ1-1
CASRQQGMTEAFF
TGTGCCAGCAGGCAACAGGGTATGACTGAAGCTTTCTTT
>TRBD2|TRBV29-1|13|NA|TRBJ2-7
CSVWTSGSYEQYF
TGCAGCGTTTGGACTAGCGGGAGCTACGAGCAGTACTTC
>TRBD2|TRBV4-2|18|NA|TRBJ2-2
CASSQEGLAGQGTGELFF
TGTGCCAGCAGCCAAGAGGGACTAGCGGGACAAGGCACCGGGGAGCTGTTTTTT
>TRBD1|TRBV6-1|16|NA|TRBJ2-5
CASSVRQGGYQETQYF
TGTGCCAGCAGTGTTCGACAGGGGGGCTACCAAGAGACCCAGTACTTC
>NA|TRBV6-5|14|NA|TRBJ1-2
CASRSLQEGWGYTF
TGTGCCAGCAGATCACTACAGGAGGGTTGGGGCTACACCTTC
>TRBD1|TRBV28|14|once|TRBJ2-1
CASGRQGNVNEQFF
TGTGCCAGTGGACGACAGGGTAATGTCAATGAGCAGTTCTTC
>TRBD2|TRBV7-2|17|NA|TRBJ2-3
CASSALSGGAGTDTQYF
TGTGCCAGCAGCGCCCTTAGCGGGGGGGCGGGCACAGATACGCAGTATTTT
>TRBD1|TRBV4-2|15|once|TRBJ1-2
CASSQDLQGGGGYTF
TGTGCCAGCAGCCAAGATTTACAGGGGGGCGGTGGCTACACCTTC
>TRBD1|TRBV5-1|15|NA|TRBJ1-2
CASSPRTGGNYGYTF
TGCGCCAGCAGCCCCCGGACAGGGGGGAACTATGGCTACACCTTC
>TRBD2|TRBV28|16|NA|TRBJ2-3
CASSFLAGEMTDTQYF
TGTGCCAGCAGTTTCCTAGCGGGAGAGATGACAGATACGCAGTATTTT
>TRBD2|TRBV5-1|17|NA|TRBJ2-3
CASSSKSGTSSTDTQYF
TGCGCCAGCAGCTCGAAATCGGGGACTAGCAGCACAGATACGCAGTATTTT
>NA|TRBV4-3|15|NA|TRBJ1-6
CASSQGSGWESPLHF
TGCGCCAGCAGCCAAGGTTCAGGGTGGGAATCACCCCTCCACTTT
>NA|TRBV28|13|NA|TRBJ1-1
CASSRSGGTEAFF
TGTGCCAGCAGTCGGTCTGGGGGGACTGAAGCTTTCTTT
>NA|TRBV6-5|14|NA|TRBJ1-6
CASSLRGYNSPLHF
TGTGCCAGCAGTCTCCGGGGCTATAATTCACCCCTCCACTTT
>TRBD1|TRBV7-3|16|NA|TRBJ2-2
CASSPLKGAGTGELFF
TGTGCCAGCAGCCCACTTAAGGGGGCGGGCACCGGGGAGCTGTTTTTT
>NA|TRBV20-1|15|NA|TRBJ2-1
CSASRRDFSYNEQFF
TGCAGTGCTAGTAGGCGGGACTTCTCCTACAATGAGCAGTTCTTC